This T cell receptor (beta chain) was documented in a study of blood T cell repertoires in COVID-19 (dated by TCRdb to the early 2020s). General notes on the study: Collaborator samples came from the United States, Italy and Spain and covered acute and convalescent phases of COVID-19. HLA class I and class II types, where available, came from metadata supplied by the sample provider rather than from assay-based typing. The prospective study material was composed of cDNA or gDNA derived from T cells, B-cell-depleted T cells, or PBMCs. The dataset comprised deeply sampled blood TCRbeta repertoires from subjects exposed to, actively infected with, or recovered from COVID-19. The repertoires were made available in a free public database intended to serve as a resource for research on the immune response to SARS-CoV-2. The samples were drawn from two sources: the first 160 participants of the ongoing ImmuneRACE study, and over 950 subjects contributed by 6 global collaborators. Nearly every sample came with metadata listing a de-identified subject ID, COVID-19 status, age in years and sex. The full study reports these points: The quantity of clinical and demographic metadata differed by source and by participant and was supplied without curation.

In Seattle, one collaborating source enrolled patients while the infection was active and tracked those patients longitudinally over the course of disease. Each collaborating institution followed its own protocols to collect whole blood in K2EDTA tubes. Collaborator samples were shipped for TCRbeta analysis as frozen whole blood, isolated PBMCs, or DNA extracted from either sample type. Its CDR3 holds 14 amino acids, cysteine through phenylalanine. Of the read, only the CDR3 DNA is kept; its 42 bases are in frame from base 1. The germline V gene specifies SGHTA as CDR1 and FQGTGA as CDR2. V lost 6 bases and J lost 2 bases; the stretch between them is 13 bases long. The immunoSEQ Assay, a bias-controlled multiplex PCR, was used to amplify TCRbeta CDR3 regions from genomic DNA. The original pipeline was this. Within the assay, amplification of reference gene primers was used to estimate how many nucleated cells each sample contained. To quantify the absolute abundance of each unique TCRbeta CDR3 rearrangement, sequence reads were collapsed and filtered. For each sample, productive Simpson clonality was calculated by taking the square root of Simpson's diversity index across productive rearrangements. TCRdb provides this immuneACCESS table in a form limited to in-frame rearrangements. Some clones are lacking; in checked studies, under half of them reflect an unresolved V gene, and why the rest are absent is not known. That table gives V, J and clone size, and the DNA gave D and trimming. Across this sample there are about 130,000 clones, with 86% seen only once. Over 10% of the sample is in the top ten clones.

Worth noting for this clone: No antigen is known for it. It has no much larger one-base neighbor in the sample; base qualities were not kept.

The sequence is built from TRBV7-3 and TRBJ1-1; the D segment could be TRBD1, given 5 matching bases. Sequencing was performed on peripheral blood. This receptor was identified in a woman in her 70s with COVID-19, enrolled during active disease. The sequenced DNA: TGTGCCAGCAGTCCCGGGACTATAAACACTGAAGCTTTCTTT. This is translated as CASSPGTINTEAFF.